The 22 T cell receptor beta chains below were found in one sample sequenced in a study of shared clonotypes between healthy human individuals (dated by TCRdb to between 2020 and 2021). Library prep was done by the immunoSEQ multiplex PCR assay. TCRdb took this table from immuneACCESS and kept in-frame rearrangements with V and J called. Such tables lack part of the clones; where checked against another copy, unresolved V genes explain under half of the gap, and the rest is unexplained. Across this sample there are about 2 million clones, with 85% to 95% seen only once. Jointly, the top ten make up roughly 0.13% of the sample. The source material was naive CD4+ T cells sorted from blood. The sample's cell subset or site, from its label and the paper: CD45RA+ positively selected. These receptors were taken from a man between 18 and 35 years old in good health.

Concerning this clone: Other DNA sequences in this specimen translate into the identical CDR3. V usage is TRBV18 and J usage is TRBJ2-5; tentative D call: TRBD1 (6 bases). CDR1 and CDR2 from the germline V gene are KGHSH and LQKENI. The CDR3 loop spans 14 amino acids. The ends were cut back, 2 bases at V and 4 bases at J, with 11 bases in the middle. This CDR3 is CASSPRQEGETQYF. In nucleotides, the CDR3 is TGTGCCAGCTCACCAAGACAGGAAGGAGAGACCCAGTACTTC. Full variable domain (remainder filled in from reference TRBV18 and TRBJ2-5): NAGVMQNPRHLVRRRGQEARLRCSPMKGHSHVYWYRQLPEEGLKFMVYLQKENIIDESGMPKERFSAEFPKEGPSILRIQQVVRGDSAAYFCASSPRQEGETQYFGPGTRLLVL.

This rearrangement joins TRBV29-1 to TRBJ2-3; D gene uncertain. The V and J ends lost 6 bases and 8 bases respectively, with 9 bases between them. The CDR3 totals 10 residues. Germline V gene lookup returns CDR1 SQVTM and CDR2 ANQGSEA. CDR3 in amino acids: CSVLQGTQYF. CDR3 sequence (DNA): TGCAGCGTCCTTCAAGGTACGCAGTATTTT.

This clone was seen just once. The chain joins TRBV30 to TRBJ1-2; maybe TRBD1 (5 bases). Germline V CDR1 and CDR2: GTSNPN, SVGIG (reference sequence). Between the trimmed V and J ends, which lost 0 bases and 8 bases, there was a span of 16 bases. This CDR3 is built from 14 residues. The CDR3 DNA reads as TGTGCCTGGAGTGTAGGCGGGACGGCCCCGGGCTACACCTTC. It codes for CAWSVGGTAPGYTF. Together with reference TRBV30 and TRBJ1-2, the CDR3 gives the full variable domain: SQTIHQWPATLVQPVGSPLSLECTVEGTSNPNLYWYRQAAGRGLQLLFYSVGIGQISSEVPQNLSASRPQDRQFILSSKKLLLSDSGFYLCAWSVGGTAPGYTFGSGTRLTVV.

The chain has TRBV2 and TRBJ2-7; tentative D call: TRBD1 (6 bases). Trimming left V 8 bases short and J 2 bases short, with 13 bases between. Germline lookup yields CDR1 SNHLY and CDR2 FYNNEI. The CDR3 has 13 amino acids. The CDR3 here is CASSINRAYEQYF. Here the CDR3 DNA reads TGTGCCAGCTCAATTAACAGGGCCTACGAGCAGTACTTC. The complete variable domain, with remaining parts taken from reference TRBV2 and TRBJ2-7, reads EPEVTQTPSHQVTQMGQEVILRCVPISNHLYFYWYRQILGQKVEFLVSFYNNEISEKSEIFDDQFSVERPDGSNFTLKIRSTKLEDSAMYFCASSINRAYEQYFGPGTRLTVT.

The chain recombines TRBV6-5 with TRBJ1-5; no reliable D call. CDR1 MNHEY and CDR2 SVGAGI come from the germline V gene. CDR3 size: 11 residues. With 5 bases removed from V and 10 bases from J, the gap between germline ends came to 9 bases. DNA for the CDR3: TGTGCCAGCAGTGAAACTTCCCCCCAGCATTTT. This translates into CASSETSPQHF.

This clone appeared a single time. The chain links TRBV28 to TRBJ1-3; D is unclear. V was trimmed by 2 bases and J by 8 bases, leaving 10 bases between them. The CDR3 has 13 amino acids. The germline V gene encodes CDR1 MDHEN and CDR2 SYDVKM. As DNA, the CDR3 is TGTGCCAGCAGTTTAAGCAAGGGTTACACCATATATTTT. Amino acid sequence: CASSLSKGYTIYF. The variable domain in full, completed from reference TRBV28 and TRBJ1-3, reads DVKVTQSSRYLVKRTGEKVFLECVQDMDHENMFWYRQDPGLGLRLIYFSYDVKMKEKGDIPEGYSVSREKKERFSLILESASTNQTSMYLCASSLSKGYTIYFGEGSWLTVV.

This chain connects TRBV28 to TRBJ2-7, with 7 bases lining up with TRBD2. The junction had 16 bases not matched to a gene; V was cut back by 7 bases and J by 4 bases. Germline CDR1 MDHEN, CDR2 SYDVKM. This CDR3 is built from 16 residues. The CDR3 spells CASTPGGGGPNYEQYF. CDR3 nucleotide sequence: TGTGCCAGCACCCCGGGGGGAGGCGGCCCGAATTACGAGCAGTACTTC.

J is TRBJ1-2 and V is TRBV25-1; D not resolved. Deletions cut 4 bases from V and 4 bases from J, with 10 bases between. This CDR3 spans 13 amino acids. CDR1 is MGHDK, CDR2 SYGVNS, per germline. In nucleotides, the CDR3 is TGTGCCAGCAGTGGCACCCAGACCTATGGCTACACCTTC. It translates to CASSGTQTYGYTF.

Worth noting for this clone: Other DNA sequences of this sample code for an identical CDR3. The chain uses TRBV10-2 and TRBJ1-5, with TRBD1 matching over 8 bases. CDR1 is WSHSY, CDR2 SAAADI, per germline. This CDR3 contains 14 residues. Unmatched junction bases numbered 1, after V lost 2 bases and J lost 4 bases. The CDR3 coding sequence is TGCGCCAGCAGTGAGACAGGGGGAAATCAGCCCCAGCATTTT. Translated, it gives CASSETGGNQPQHF.

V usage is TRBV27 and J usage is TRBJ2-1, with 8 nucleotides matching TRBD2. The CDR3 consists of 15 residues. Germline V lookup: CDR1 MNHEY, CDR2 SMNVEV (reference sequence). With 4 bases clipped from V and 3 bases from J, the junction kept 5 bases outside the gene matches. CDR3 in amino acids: CASSWSGGLYNEQFF. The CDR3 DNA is TGTGCCAGCAGTTGGAGCGGGGGCCTCTACAATGAGCAGTTCTTC.

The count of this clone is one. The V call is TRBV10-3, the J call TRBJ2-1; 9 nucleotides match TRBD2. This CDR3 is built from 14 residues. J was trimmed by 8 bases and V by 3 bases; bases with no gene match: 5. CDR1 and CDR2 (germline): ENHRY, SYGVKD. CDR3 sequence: CAISEAGGNDEQFF. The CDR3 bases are TGTGCCATCAGTGAAGCGGGAGGTAATGATGAGCAGTTCTTC.

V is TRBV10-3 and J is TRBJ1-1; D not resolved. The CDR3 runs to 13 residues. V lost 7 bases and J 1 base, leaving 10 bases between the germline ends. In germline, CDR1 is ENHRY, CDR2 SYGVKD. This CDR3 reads CAITSDQNTEAFF. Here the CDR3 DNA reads TGTGCCATCACGTCAGACCAGAACACTGAAGCTTTCTTT.

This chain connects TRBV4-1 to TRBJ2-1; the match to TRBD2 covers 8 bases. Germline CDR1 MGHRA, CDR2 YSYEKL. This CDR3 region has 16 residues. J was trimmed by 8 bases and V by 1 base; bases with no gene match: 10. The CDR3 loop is CASSQGRGTSGDEQFF. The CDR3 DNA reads TGCGCCAGCAGCCAAGGAAGGGGAACTAGCGGTGATGAGCAGTTCTTC.

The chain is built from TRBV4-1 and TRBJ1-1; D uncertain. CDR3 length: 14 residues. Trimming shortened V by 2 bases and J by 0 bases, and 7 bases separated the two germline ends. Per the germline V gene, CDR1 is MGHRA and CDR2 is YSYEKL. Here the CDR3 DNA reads TGCGCCAGCAGCCAACAGGAAATGAACACTGAAGCTTTCTTT. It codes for CASSQQEMNTEAFF.

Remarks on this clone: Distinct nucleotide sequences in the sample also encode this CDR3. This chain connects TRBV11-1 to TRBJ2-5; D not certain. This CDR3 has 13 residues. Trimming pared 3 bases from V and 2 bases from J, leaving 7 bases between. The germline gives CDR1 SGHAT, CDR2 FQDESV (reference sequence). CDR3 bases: TGTGCCAGCAGCTTTGGTCTTCAAGAGACCCAGTACTTC. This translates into CASSFGLQETQYF.

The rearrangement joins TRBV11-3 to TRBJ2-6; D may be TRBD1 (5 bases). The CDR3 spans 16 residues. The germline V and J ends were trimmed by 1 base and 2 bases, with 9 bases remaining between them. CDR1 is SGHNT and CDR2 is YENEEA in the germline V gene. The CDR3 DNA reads TGTGCCAGCAGCTTAGGGCAGGGCCCTGGGGCCAACGTCCTGACTTTC. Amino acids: CASSLGQGPGANVLTF.

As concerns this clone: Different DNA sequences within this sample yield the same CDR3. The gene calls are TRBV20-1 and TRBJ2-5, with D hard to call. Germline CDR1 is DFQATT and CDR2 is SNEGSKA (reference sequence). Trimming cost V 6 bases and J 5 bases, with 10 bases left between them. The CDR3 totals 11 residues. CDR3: CSAPLGETQYF. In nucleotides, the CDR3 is TGCAGTGCACCCCTCGGGGAGACCCAGTACTTC.

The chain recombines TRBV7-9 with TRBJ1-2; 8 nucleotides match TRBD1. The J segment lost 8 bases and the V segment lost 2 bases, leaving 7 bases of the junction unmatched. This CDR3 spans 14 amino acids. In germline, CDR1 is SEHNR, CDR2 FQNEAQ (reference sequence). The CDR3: CASSLSGGGGGYTF. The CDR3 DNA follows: TGTGCCAGCAGCTTATCAGGGGGCGGTGGAGGCTACACCTTC. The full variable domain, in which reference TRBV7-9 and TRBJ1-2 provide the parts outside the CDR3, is DTGVSQNPRHKITKRGQNVTFRCDPISEHNRLYWYRQTLGQGPEFLTYFQNEAQLEKSRLLSDRFSAERPKGSFSTLEIQRTEQGDSAMYLCASSLSGGGGGYTFGSGTRLTVV.

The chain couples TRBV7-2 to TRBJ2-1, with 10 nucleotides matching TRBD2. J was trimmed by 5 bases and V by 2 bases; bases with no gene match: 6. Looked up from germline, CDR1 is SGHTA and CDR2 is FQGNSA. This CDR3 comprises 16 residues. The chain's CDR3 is CASSLRAGGLNNEQFF. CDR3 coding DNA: TGTGCCAGCAGCTTACGAGCGGGGGGGCTCAACAATGAGCAGTTCTTC. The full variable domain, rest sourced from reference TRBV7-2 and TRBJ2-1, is GAGVSQSPSNKVTEKGKDVELRCDPISGHTALYWYRQSLGQGLEFLIYFQGNSAPDKSGLPSDRFSAERTGGSVSTLTIQRTQQEDSAVYLCASSLRAGGLNNEQFFGPGTRLTVL.

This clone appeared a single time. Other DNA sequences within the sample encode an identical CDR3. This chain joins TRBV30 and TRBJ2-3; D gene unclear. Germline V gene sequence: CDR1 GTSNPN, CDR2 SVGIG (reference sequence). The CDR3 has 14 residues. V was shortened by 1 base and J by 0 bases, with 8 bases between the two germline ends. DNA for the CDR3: TGTGCCTGGAGTGGGAGAATTAGCACAGATACGCAGTATTTT. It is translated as CAWSGRISTDTQYF.

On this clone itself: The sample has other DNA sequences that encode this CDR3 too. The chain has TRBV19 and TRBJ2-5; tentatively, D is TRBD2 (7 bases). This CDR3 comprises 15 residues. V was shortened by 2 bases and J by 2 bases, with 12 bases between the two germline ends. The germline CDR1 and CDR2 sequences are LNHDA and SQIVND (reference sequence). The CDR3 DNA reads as TGTGCCAGTAGTATATCAGGGAGGGGGCAAGAGACCCAGTACTTC. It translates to CASSISGRGQETQYF.

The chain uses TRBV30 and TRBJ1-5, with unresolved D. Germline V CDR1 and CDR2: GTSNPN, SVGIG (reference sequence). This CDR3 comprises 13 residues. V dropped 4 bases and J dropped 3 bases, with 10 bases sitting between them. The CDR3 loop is CAWTSKDNQPQHF. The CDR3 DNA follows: TGTGCCTGGACCTCAAAGGACAATCAGCCCCAGCATTTT.